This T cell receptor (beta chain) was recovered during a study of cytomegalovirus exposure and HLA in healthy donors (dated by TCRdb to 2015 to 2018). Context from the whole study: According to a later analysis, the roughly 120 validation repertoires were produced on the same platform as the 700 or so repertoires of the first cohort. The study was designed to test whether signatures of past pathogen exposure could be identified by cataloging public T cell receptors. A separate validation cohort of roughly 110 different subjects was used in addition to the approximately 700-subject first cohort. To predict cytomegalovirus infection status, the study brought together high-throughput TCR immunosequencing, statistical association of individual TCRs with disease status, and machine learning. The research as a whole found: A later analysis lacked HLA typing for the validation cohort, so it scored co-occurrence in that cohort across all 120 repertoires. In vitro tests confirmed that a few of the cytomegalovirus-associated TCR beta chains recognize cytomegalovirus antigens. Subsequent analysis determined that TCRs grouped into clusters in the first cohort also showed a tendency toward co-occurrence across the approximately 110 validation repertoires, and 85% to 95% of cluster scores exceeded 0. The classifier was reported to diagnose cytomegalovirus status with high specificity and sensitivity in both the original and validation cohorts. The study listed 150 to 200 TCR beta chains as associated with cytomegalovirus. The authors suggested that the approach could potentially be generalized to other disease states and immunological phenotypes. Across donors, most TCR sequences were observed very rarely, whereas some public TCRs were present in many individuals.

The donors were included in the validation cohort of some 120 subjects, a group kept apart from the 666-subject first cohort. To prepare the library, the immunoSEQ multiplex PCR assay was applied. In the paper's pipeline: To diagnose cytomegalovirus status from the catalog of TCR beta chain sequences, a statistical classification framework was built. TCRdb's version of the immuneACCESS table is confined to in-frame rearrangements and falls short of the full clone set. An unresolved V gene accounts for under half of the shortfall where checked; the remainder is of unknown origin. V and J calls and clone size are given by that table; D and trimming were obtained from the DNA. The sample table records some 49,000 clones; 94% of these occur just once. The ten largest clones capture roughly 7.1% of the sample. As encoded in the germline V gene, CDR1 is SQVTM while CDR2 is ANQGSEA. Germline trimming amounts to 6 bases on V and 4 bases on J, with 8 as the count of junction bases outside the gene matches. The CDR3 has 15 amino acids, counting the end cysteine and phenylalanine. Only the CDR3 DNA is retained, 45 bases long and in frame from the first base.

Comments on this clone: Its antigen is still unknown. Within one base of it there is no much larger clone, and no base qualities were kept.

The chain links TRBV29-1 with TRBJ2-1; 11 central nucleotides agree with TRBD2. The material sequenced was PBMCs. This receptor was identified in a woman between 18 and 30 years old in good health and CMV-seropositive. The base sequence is TGCAGCGTACTATCCGGGACTAGCGGATACAATGAGCAGTTCTTC. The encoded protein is CSVLSGTSGYNEQFF.